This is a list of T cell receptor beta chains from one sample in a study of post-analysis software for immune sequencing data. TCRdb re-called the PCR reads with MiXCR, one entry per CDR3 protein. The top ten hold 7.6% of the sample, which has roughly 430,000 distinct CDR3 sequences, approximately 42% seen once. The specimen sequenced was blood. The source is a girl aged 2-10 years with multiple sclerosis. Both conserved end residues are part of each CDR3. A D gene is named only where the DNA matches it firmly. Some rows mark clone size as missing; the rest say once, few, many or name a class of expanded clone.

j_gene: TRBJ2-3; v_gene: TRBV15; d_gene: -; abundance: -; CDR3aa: CATSRMGSRVTDTQYF; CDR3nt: TGTGCCACCAGCAGAATGGGTAGTAGGGTCACAGATACGCAGTATTTT
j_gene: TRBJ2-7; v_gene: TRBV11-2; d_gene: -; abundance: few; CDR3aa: CASRAPADIEQYF; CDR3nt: TGTGCCAGCAGAGCGCCGGCTGATATCGAGCAGTACTTC
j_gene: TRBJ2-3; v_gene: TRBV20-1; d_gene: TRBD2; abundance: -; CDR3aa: CSARAGGGGASGTQYF; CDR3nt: TGCAGTGCTAGAGCTGGCGGCGGGGGGGCATCGGGTACGCAGTATTTT
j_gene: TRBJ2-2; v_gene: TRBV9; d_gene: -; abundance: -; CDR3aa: CASSVALAGELFF; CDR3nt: TGTGCCAGCAGCGTAGCCCTCGCAGGGGAGCTGTTTTTT
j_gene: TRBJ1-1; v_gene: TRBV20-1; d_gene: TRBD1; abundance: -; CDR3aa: CSARDQGTANTEAFF; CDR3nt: TGCAGTGCTAGAGATCAGGGGACAGCGAACACTGAAGCTTTCTTT
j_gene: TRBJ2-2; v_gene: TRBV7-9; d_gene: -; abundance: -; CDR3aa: CASLRQGFSGELFF; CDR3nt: TGTGCCAGCCTGAGGCAGGGCTTCAGCGGGGAGCTGTTTTTT
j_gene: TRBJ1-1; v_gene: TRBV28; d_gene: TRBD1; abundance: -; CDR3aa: CASIRQGANTEAFF; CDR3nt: TGTGCCAGCATCCGACAGGGGGCGAACACTGAAGCTTTCTTT
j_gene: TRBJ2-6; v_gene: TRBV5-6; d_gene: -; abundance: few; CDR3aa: CASSLKRQSSGANVLTF; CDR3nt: TGTGCCAGCAGCTTAAAAAGACAGAGCTCTGGGGCCAACGTCCTGACTTTC
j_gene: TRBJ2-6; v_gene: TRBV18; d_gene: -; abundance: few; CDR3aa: CASSPDSAAFSGANVLTF; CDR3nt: TGTGCCAGCTCACCAGACAGCGCCGCGTTCTCGGGGGCCAACGTCCTGACTTTC
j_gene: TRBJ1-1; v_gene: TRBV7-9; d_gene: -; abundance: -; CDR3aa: CASSAANVNTEAFF; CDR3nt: TGTGCCAGCAGCGCTGCTAATGTGAACACTGAAGCTTTCTTT
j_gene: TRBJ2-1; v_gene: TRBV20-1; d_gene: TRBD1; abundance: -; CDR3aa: CSASGTANNEQFF; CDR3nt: TGCAGTGCGTCCGGGACAGCGAACAATGAGCAGTTCTTC
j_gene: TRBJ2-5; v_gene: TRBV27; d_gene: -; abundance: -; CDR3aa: CASSSNRQVYNEQYF; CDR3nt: TGTGCCAGCAGTTCCAACCGACAGGTCTACAATGAGCAGTACTTC
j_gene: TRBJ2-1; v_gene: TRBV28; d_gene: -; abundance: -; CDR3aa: CAGSFGQLNEQFF; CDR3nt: TGTGCCGGCAGCTTCGGGCAGCTCAATGAGCAGTTCTTC
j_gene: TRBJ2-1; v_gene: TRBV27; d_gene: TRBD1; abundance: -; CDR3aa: CASSSQGAEQFF; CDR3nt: TGTGCCAGCAGTTCCCAGGGGGCAGAGCAGTTCTTC
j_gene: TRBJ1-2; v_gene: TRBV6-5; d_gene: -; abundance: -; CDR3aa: CASSYTGPYGYTF; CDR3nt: TGTGCCAGCAGTTACACAGGACCCTATGGCTACACCTTC
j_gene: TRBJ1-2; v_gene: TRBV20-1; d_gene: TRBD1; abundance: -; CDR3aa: CSARVLGQASRGYTF; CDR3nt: TGCAGTGCTAGAGTCCTTGGACAGGCGTCTAGGGGCTACACCTTC
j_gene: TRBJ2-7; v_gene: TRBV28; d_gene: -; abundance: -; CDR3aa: CASMTHQRSYEQYF; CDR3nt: TGTGCCAGCATGACGCATCAGCGGTCCTACGAGCAGTACTTC
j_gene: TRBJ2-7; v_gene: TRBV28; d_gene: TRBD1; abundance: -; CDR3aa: CASSLPGTGMNEQYF; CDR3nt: TGTGCCAGCAGCCTCCCCGGGACAGGGATGAATGAGCAGTACTTC
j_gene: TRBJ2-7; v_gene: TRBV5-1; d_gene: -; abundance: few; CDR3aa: CASSLVSGAVYEQYF; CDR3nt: TGCGCCAGCAGCTTGGTCTCGGGGGCAGTCTACGAGCAGTACTTC
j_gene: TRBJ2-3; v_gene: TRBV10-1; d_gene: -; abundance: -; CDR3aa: CASSDTRGRRDTQYF; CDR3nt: TGCGCCAGCAGCGACACCAGGGGCCGGAGAGATACGCAGTATTTT
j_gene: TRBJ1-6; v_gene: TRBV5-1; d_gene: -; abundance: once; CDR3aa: CASSLPGEMGSPLHF; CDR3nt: TGCGCCAGCAGCTTACCAGGGGAGATGGGTTCACCCCTCCACTTT
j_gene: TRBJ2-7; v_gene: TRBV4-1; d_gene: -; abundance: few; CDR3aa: CASSPGAVKPYEQYF; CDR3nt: TGCGCCAGCAGCCCAGGCGCGGTCAAACCTTACGAGCAGTACTTC
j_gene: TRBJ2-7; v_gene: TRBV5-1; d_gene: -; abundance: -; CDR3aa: CASSSQGAPREQYF; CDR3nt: TGCGCCAGCAGCTCCCAGGGCGCCCCGCGCGAGCAGTACTTC
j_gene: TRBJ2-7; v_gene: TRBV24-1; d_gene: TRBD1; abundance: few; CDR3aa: CATSDSRDSRSYEQYF; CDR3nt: TGTGCCACCAGTGATTCTCGGGACAGCCGCTCCTACGAGCAGTACTTC
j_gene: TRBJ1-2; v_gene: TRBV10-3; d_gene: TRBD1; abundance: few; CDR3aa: CAISETPGQNYGYTF; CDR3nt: TGTGCCATCAGTGAGACCCCGGGACAGAACTATGGCTACACCTTC
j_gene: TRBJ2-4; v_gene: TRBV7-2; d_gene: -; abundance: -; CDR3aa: CASSRKTGGGDIQYF; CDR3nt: TGTGCCAGCAGCCGGAAAACTGGGGGTGGGGACATTCAGTACTTC
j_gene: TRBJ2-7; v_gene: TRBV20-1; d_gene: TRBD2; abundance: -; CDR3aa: CSARGEGPYERYF; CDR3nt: TGCAGTGCTAGAGGGGAGGGTCCTTACGAGCGGTACTTC
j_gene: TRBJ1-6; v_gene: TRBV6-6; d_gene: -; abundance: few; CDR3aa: CASSDRTGPWGSPLHF; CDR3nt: TGTGCCAGCAGTGACCGAACAGGGCCCTGGGGTTCACCCCTCCACTTT
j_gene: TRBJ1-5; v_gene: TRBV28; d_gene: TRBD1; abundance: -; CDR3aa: CASRQNRGYSNQPQHF; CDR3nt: TGTGCCAGCAGACAAAACAGGGGATATAGCAATCAGCCCCAGCATTTT
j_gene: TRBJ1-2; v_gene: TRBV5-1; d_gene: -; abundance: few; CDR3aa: CASTPRGDNYGYTF; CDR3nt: TGCGCCAGCACACCGAGAGGGGATAACTATGGCTACACCTTC
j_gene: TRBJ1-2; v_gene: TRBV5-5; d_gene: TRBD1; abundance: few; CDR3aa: CASSGGQGASGYTF; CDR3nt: TGTGCCAGCAGCGGTGGACAGGGGGCCAGTGGCTACACCTTC
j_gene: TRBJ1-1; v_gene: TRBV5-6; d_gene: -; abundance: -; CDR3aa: CASSTAFRAEHTEAFF; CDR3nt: TGTGCCAGCAGCACTGCCTTCCGGGCCGAACACACTGAAGCTTTCTTT
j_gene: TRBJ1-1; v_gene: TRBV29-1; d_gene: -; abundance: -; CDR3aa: CSAGSNTEAFF; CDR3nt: TGCAGTGCCGGGAGTAACACTGAAGCTTTCTTT
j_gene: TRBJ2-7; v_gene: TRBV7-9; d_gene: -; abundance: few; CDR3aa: CASSLASRYEQYF; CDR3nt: TGTGCCAGCAGCTTAGCGAGTAGGTACGAGCAGTACTTC
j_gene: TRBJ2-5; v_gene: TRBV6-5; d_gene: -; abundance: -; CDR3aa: CASWGFQETQYF; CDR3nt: TGTGCCAGCTGGGGATTTCAAGAGACCCAGTACTTC
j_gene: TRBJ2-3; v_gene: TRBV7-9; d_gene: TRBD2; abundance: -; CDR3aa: CASSFQAVMGLHTDTQYF; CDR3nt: TGTGCCAGCAGCTTCCAGGCCGTTATGGGACTACACACAGATACGCAGTATTTT
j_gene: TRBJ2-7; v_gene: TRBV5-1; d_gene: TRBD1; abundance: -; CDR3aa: CASSSTKTGVLYEQYF; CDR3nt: TGCGCCAGCAGCTCCACGAAGACAGGGGTCCTCTACGAGCAGTACTTC
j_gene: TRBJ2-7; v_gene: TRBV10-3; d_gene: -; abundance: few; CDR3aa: CAINRDGSSYEQYF; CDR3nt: TGTGCCATCAACCGGGACGGGAGCTCCTACGAGCAGTACTTC
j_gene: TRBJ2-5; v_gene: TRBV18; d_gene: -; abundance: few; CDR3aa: CASSPPGTWRKETQYF; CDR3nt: TGTGCCAGCTCACCACCCGGGACGTGGAGGAAAGAGACCCAGTACTTC
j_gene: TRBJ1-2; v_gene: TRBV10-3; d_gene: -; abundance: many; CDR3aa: CAISEPGLHYGYTF; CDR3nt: TGTGCCATCAGTGAGCCGGGGCTTCACTATGGCTACACCTTC
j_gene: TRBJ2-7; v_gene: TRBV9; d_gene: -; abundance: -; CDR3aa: CASSPRGGINEQYF; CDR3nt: TGTGCCAGCAGCCCCAGGGGAGGGATCAACGAGCAGTACTTC
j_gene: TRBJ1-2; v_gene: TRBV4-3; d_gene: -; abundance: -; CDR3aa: CASSHVQENYGYTF; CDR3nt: TGCGCCAGCAGCCACGTACAGGAGAACTATGGCTACACCTTC
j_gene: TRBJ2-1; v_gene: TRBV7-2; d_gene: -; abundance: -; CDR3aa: CASSFRAPSYNEQFF; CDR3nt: TGTGCCAGCAGCTTTAGGGCCCCATCCTACAATGAGCAGTTCTTC
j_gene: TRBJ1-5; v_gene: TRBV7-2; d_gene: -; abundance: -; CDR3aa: CASSFINQPQHF; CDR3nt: TGTGCCAGCAGCTTTATTAATCAGCCCCAGCATTTT
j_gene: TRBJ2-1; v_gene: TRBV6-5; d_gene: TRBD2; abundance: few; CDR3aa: CASSYYSGGARVKYNEQFF; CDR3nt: TGTGCCAGCAGTTACTACTCGGGGGGGGCCAGGGTGAAGTACAATGAGCAGTTCTTC
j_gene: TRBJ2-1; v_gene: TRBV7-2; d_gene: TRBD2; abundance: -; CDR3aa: CASSLRGGLYNEQFF; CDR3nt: TGTGCCAGCAGCTTGCGGGGGGGCCTATACAATGAGCAGTTCTTC
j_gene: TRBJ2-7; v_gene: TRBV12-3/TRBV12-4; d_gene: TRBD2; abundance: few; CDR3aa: CASRRQGTSGRRYEQYF; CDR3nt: TGTGCCAGCAGGAGGCAGGGGACTAGCGGGAGAAGATACGAGCAGTACTTC
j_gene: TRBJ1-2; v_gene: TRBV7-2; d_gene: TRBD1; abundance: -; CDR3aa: CASSSGTGGFSYGYTF; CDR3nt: TGTGCCAGCAGCTCCGGGACAGGGGGATTTTCCTATGGCTACACCTTC
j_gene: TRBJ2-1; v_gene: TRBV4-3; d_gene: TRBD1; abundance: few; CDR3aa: CASSQEGDRPFF; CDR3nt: TGCGCCAGCAGCCAAGAGGGGGACAGGCCGTTCTTC
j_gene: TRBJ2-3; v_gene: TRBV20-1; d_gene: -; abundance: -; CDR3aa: CSARDPFLEVTPTDTQYF; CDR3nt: TGCAGTGCTAGAGATCCCTTTTTGGAGGTGACCCCTACAGATACGCAGTATTTT
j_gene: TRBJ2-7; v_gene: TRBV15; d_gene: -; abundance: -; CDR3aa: CATSREGIAESYEQYF; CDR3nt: TGTGCCACCAGCAGAGAGGGCATAGCGGAATCCTACGAGCAGTACTTC
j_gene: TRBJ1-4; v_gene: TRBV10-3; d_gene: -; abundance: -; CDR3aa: CAISESTWAELFF; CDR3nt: TGTGCCATCAGTGAGTCGACGTGGGCAGAACTGTTTTTT
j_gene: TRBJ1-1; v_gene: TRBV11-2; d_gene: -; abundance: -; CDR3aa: CASSLIFGPTYTEAFF; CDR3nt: TGTGCCAGCAGCTTAATCTTCGGTCCGACTTACACTGAAGCTTTCTTT
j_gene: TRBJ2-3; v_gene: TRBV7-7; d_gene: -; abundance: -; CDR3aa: CASSVQARKTQYF; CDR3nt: TGTGCCAGCAGCGTACAAGCTAGGAAAACGCAGTATTTT
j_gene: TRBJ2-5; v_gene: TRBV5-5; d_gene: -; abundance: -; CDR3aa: CASSSTGPDQETQYF; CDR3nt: TGTGCCAGCAGCTCGACTGGGCCCGACCAAGAGACCCAGTACTTC
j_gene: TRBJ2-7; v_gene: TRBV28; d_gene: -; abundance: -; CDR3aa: CASSTPGTPYEQYF; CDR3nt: TGTGCCAGCAGTACACCCGGGACCCCCTACGAGCAGTACTTC
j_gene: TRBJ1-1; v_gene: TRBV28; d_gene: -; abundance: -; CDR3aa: CASREGRREAFF; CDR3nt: TGTGCCAGCAGGGAAGGACGGCGTGAAGCTTTCTTT